This entry features one TCR beta chain sequence. This clonotype was found many times. Its antigen is not yet known. Within one base of it there is no much larger clone, and no base qualities were kept. This sample stems from a study of human T cells and chemical hapten exposure (dated by TCRdb to about 2021). Context from the whole study: For sensitization, 2% DPC in acetone was applied to an approximately 2 cm by approximately 2 cm area of upper inner arm skin. Patients additionally received weekly therapeutic DPC doses to the scalp throughout the roughly 23-week study period. Patch testing was done on the upper back using Finn chambers containing 0.01% DPC, and results were scored after 6 days according to International Contact Dermatitis Research Group standards. The mostly female patient cohort included alopecia areata with under or over 50% scalp involvement, alopecia totalis and alopecia universalis. Libraries were pooled for sequencing, and per-sample TCR yields varied mainly because of small differences in library volumes within the pool. The study tracked peripheral blood TCR repertoire changes in vivo during primary and secondary sensitization to the hapten diphenylcyclopropenone (DPC) in alopecia patients. Blood samples were taken from patients before sensitization (week 0) and at 2, 6 and about 24 weeks after DPC sensitization. Blood for TCR sequencing was provided by twenty-nine alopecia patients at one to four time points (pre-sensitization, 2, 6 and 24 weeks).

The time point label of this sample denotes: patch test 1, 2 weeks after DPC sensitization. The treatment or condition label, read with the paper, signifies: therapeutic diphenylcyclopropenone sensitization with weekly scalp DPC. At every patch-test visit, the blood draw took place before the patch test was put on. Patients were considered eligible if aged 18 to 70, diagnosed with alopecia and deemed suitable for DPC therapy, and patients were excluded if pregnant. Total RNA was extracted from unfractionated whole blood collected in Tempus Blood RNA tubes. Library method: RACE. Sequencer: NextSeq 500. During library preparation, unique molecular identifiers were attached to individual cDNA molecules so that TCRs could be counted in a quantitative, reproducible way. Both TCR alpha and TCR beta chains were sequenced from each blood RNA sample. The original pipeline was this. A median of about 89,000 TCRs per sample was observed, with a range of roughly 20,000 to 750,000. The Decombinator software suite was used to annotate the V, J and CDR3 of the TCR reads. Every sample was subsampled to the same number of TCRs (28,000) for the PS versus PT1 abundance plots. TCRs were defined as expanded if absent before sensitization and observed at least eight times at the 2-week time point. TCRdb took the public reads, trimmed them with fastp at Q25, ran MiXCR for clone calling and kept in-frame beta chains. Each CDR3 protein appears once, grouped with its most common genes and DNA. The authors' filters were not applied to this entry. The sample records 380,000 or so distinct CDR3 sequences, roughly 4.8% of which are singletons. Jointly, the top ten make up over 2% of the sample.

General conclusions and limits of the study: DPC sensitization did not change how many TCRs were above 1 in 1000 frequency, and no evidence was found of alterations in global repertoire structure. Expanded TCRs formed significantly more large CDR3 similarity clusters than pre-sensitization or healthy control sets, consistent with antigen-driven responses. Repeated subsampling changed both the strength of the expansion versus patch-test correlation and the threshold at which that correlation became significant. Because all patients had alopecia, a presumed autoimmune disease, the immune response of the patients might differ from that of healthy individuals. A positive correlation was found between the number of PT1 expanded TCRs and patch test score, with significance reached at thresholds 8, 16 and 32 but not 4.

Material: whole blood, obtained in connection with sensitization to the hapten diphenylcyclopropenone (DPC). The clonotype comes from a woman aged 50 to 60 with alopecia areata. Some clones in this sample may be carry-over from other donors' samples.

The CDR3: CSARRDGASGRFSYEQYF. In nucleotide form, the sequence is TGCAGTGCTCGTAGGGACGGAGCTAGCGGGAGGTTCTCCTACGAGCAGTACTTC. The rearranged segments are TRBV20-1 and TRBJ2-7; 11 bases in between match TRBD2. The CDR3, cysteine through phenylalanine, is 18 amino acids long. Just the 54-base CDR3 DNA is kept, in frame starting at base 1. Via the germline V gene (reference sequence), CDR1 is DFQATT and CDR2 SNEGSKA. V and J are trimmed by 5 bases and 0 bases, and the gene matches miss 15 bases of the junction.